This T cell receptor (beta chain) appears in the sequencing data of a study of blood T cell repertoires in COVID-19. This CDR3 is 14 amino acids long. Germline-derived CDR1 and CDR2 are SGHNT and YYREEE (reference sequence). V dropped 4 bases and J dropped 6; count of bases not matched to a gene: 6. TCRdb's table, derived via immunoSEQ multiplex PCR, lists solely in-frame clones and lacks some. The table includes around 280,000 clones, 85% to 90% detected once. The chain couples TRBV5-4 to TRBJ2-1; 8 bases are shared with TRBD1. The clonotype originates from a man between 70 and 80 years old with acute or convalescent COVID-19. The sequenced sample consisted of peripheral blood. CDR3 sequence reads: CASSPRTGSNEQFF. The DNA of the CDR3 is TGTGCCAGCAGCCCCCGGACAGGGAGCAATGAGCAGTTCTTC.